The present entry profiles one T cell receptor beta chain with its context. What it binds is not known. The data stem from a study of shared clonotypes between healthy human individuals. On the study more broadly: Used for every donor were three CD4 naive, three CD4 memory, two CD8 naive and one CD8 memory plate.

This CDR3 is built from 15 residues. The ends were cut back, 5 bases at V and 8 bases at J, with 19 bases in the middle. Germline lookup yields CDR1 SGHDT and CDR2 YYEEEE. General study points: Estimated clonotype richness was generally higher in naive than memory subsets. Clonotype sharing among donors, it was expected, would be affected by sequencing depth.

Several immunoSEQ 96-well plates shared each subset's DNA, each plate a replicate. Sequenced by immunoSEQ multiplex PCR; TCRdb stores in-frame clones only, minus some. The data contain 980,000 or so clones, approximately 80% of them singletons. V and J are TRBV5-6 and TRBJ1-4; D is perhaps TRBD1 (5 bases). Sequencing was done on a sample of memory CD4+ T cells sorted from blood. The sample's subset: CD45RA-negative fraction. The clonotype originates from a man in his late teens or twenties in good health. CDR3: CASRRDSSLGEKLFF. The CDR3 DNA is TGTGCCAGCAGACGGGACTCCAGTTTAGGGGAAAAACTGTTTTTT.